The following is a T cell receptor (beta chain) sequence with its context. Its antigen is currently unknown. The CDR3 length is 16 residues. V was pared by 4 bases and J by 4 bases, with 8 bases of the junction left unmatched. The sample belongs to a study of blood T cells in healthy people across ages. General study points: Greater diversity and more naive CD4+ cells were seen in long-lived donors than in aged donors.

For the second PCR, which ran for about 7 to 12 cycles, a sample-barcoded 5' primer and a J-beta primer mix were used. The template-switch adaptor, which had 12 random nucleotides, put a tag on each cDNA molecule. Via MiXCR, TCRdb re-called the 5' RACE reads, giving one row per CDR3 protein. Of roughly 790,000 distinct CDR3 sequences in the sample, 40% to 45% are singletons; the top ten hold less than 25%. Sample: blood. This receptor was identified in a woman aged 55-70 years in good health. The chain recombines TRBV12-3 or TRBV12-4 with TRBJ2-1; 9 bases align to TRBD2. CDR3 loop: CASSSGLAGLYNEQFF. In DNA, the CDR3 is TGTGCCAGCAGTTCCGGGCTAGCGGGGCTATACAATGAGCAGTTCTTC.